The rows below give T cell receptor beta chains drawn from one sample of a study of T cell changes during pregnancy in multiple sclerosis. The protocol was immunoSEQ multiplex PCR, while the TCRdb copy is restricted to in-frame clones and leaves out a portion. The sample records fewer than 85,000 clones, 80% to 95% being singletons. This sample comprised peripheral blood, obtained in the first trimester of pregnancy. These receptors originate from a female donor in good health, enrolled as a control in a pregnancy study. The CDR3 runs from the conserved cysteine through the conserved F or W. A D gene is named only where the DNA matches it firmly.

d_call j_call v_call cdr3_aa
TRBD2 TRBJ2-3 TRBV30 CAWRREGLTDTQYF
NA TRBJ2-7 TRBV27 CASSLSIGDRTYEQYF
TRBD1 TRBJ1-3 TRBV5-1 CASSAGTGVDTIYF
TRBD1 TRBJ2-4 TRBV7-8 CASSPGQGAKNIQYF
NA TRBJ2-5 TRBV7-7 CATTFEARETQYF
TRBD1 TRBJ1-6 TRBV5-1 CASSLEQGSVPLHF
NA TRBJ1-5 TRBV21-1 CASTGGGRQPQHF
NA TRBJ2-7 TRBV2 CASSGSSYEQYF
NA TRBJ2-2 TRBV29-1 CSVGSDTGELFF
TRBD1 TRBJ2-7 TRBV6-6 CASSYSGQGYEQYF
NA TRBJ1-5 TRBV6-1 CASMSGQINQPQHF
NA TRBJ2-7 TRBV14 CASSRGNLALGYEQYF
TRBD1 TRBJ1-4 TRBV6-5 CASSYSTGRHEKLFF
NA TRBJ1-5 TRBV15 CATSREEKAGASQPQHF
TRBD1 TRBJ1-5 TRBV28 CASSPDRVYQPQHF
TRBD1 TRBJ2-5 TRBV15 CATSARTGGAETQYF
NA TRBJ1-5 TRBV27 CASAGGILQPQHF
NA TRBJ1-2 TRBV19 CASSFGGQGWSYGYTF
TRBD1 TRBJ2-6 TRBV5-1 CASSLTSRGSSGANVLTF
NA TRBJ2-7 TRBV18 CASSPSLGAYEQYF
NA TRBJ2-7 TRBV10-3 CAISESEVVLSYEQYF
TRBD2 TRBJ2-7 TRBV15 CATSRDGREGIYEQYF
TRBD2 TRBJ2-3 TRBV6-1 CASSERLAGIDTQYF
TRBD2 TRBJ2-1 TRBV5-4 CASSLWSSGSEQFF
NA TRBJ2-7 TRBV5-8 CALDRLGSYEQYF
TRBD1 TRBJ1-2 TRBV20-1 CSAVDRVDTF
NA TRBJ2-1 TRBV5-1 CASSRLRDYNEQFF
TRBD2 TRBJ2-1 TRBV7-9 CASSEGLAKFF
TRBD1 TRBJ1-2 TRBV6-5 CASSRGQGAGGYTF
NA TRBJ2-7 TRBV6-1 CASGDTQRGRYEQYF
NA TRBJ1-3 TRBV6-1 CASSTGPPVNTIYF
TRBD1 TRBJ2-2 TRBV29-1 CSVNTRTGENTGELFF
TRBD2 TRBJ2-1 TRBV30 CAWSRSGSSDEQFF
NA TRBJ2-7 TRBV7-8 CASSLRRGPYEQYF
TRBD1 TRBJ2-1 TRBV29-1 CSVEGTGAYNEQFF
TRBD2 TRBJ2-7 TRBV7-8 CASRTLAGGLEQYF
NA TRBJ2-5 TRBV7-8 CASSLVGETQYF
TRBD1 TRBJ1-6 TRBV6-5 CASSRTGGDSPLHF
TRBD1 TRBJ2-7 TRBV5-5 CASSPLDTGGIFGQYF
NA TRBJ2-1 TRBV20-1 CSASPSIEQFF
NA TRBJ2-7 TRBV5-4 CASSLFPGIYEQYF
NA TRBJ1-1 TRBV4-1 CASSQVLSGVGAEAFF
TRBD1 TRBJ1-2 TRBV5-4 CASSSPGQGSYGYTF
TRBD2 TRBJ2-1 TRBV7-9 CASSFSGSSYNEQFF
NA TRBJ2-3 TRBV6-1 CASSESGTGAADTQYF
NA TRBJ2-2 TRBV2 CASSEPVAGSRDGELFF
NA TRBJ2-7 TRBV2 CASNGVGYEQYF
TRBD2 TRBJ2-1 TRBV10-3 CAISTPGGGGISYNEQFF
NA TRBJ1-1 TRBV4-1 CASSQVPSGGTEAFF
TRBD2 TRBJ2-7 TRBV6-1 CASMKGGTSGYEQYF
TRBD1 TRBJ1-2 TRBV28 CASSDRGYGYTF